This is a list of T cell receptor beta chains from one sample in a study of shared clonotypes between healthy human individuals. Sequenced by immunoSEQ multiplex PCR; TCRdb stores in-frame clones only, minus some. The data contain 2,100,000 or so clones, about 94% of them seen just once; the ten biggest clones take up more than 0.1%. The sample comprised naive CD4+ T cells sorted from blood. The source is a man aged 18 to 35 in good health. The CDR3 runs from the conserved cysteine through the conserved F or W. D genes are given only for firm matches. The size of a clone is reported for some rows only, either as once, few or many, or as a class for expanded clones.

J,size,D,V,DNA,CDR3
TRBJ2-3,-,-,TRBV19,TGTGCCAGTAGTATTGGGGGGACTTACACAGATACGCAGTATTTT,CASSIGGTYTDTQYF
TRBJ1-1,-,-,TRBV7-2,TGTGCCAGCAGCTTAGGTCGGGTTATGAACACTGAAGCTTTCTTT,CASSLGRVMNTEAFF
TRBJ1-1,-,-,TRBV5-1,TGCGCCAGCAGCTTAGAGACAGCAATGAACACTGAAGCTTTCTTT,CASSLETAMNTEAFF
TRBJ2-1,-,TRBD2,TRBV6-6,TGTGCCAGCAGTTCAGGGACCCGGGGGGCCTACAATGAGCAGTTCTTC,CASSSGTRGAYNEQFF
TRBJ2-5,-,TRBD2,TRBV11-2,TGTGCCAGCAGCCCCGCCCGTGGGAGGGAAGAGACCCAGTACTTC,CASSPARGREETQYF
TRBJ1-2,once,-,TRBV10-3,TGTGCCATCAGTGAGGCTCGGCAGCTCGGCTACACCTTC,CAISEARQLGYTF
TRBJ1-1,once,-,TRBV6-9,TGTGCCAGCAGTCCCACCGCAGGGCCCCATGAAGCTTTCTTT,CASSPTAGPHEAFF
TRBJ2-5,-,TRBD2,TRBV9,TGTGCCAGCAGCGTAGGACTCCTAGCGGGGGGCTGGTACCAAGAGACCCAGTACTTC,CASSVGLLAGGWYQETQYF
TRBJ1-3,-,TRBD1,TRBV11-2,TGTGCCAGCAGGGAAAATCGGGACAGGGTCTCTGGAAACACCATATATTTT,CASRENRDRVSGNTIYF
TRBJ1-1,-,-,TRBV9,TGTGCCAGCAGCGTAGGCCCGAAAAACACTGAAGCTTTCTTT,CASSVGPKNTEAFF
TRBJ1-1,-,-,TRBV25-1,TGTGCCAGCAGAGACAACACTGAAGCTTTCTTT,CASRDNTEAFF
TRBJ2-1,-,TRBD2,TRBV6-6,TGTGCCAGCAGTGGACTAGCGCCTTCCTACAATGAGCAGTTCTTC,CASSGLAPSYNEQFF
TRBJ2-7,-,TRBD1,TRBV2,TGTGCCAGTCGGACAGGAGCTGGAGAGCAGTACTTC,CASRTGAGEQYF
TRBJ1-2,-,-,TRBV10-3,TGTGCCATCAGTTACACTACGGCGGATGGCTACACCTTC,CAISYTTADGYTF
TRBJ1-1,-,TRBD1,TRBV6-1,TGTGCCAGCAGTCCCGGACAGGTTGAAGCTTTCTTT,CASSPGQVEAFF
TRBJ1-6,-,-,TRBV19,TGTGCCAGTAGGGTCGCCCGAGAAGGGAATTCACCCCTCCACTTT,CASRVAREGNSPLHF
TRBJ1-6,-,-,TRBV6-6,TGTGCCAGCACCTCAGATTCGAGGTCACCCCTCCACTTT,CASTSDSRSPLHF
TRBJ2-7,-,TRBD1,TRBV4-3,TGCGCCAGCAGCCGTCAGCAGGGGGCCTACGAGCAGTACTTC,CASSRQQGAYEQYF
TRBJ2-3,-,-,TRBV6-5,TGTGCCAGCAGCGGGGTCGGGGGCACAGATACGCAGTATTTT,CASSGVGGTDTQYF
TRBJ2-7,-,-,TRBV7-9,TGTGCCAGCAGCTTAGATAGGATTCGAAAACCCTACGAGCAGTACTTC,CASSLDRIRKPYEQYF
TRBJ2-1,-,-,TRBV5-4,TGTGCCAGCAGCTTGGAGGGGGGAACCTACAATGAGCAGTTCTTC,CASSLEGGTYNEQFF
TRBJ2-7,once,-,TRBV18,TGTGCCAGCTCACCAGGCACCCGATCCTACGAGCAGTACTTC,CASSPGTRSYEQYF
TRBJ2-2,-,-,TRBV7-6,TGTGCCAGCAGCTTAGCAGGGGCCAACACCGGGGAGCTGTTTTTT,CASSLAGANTGELFF
TRBJ1-1,-,-,TRBV5-1,TGCGCCAGCACCCCATTGATAGCGGACACTGAAGCTTTCTTT,CASTPLIADTEAFF
TRBJ1-1,-,TRBD1,TRBV30,TGTGCCTGGAGCCCCCGACTATTCGACAGGGTAAACACTGAAGCTTTCTTT,CAWSPRLFDRVNTEAFF
TRBJ1-4,-,-,TRBV6-1,TGTGCCAGCAGTGAAAGGGGAACCAATGAAAAACTGTTTTTT,CASSERGTNEKLFF
TRBJ2-5,-,TRBD2,TRBV7-3,TGTGCCAGCAGCTCAGAGGGACTAGCGGCGGAGACCCAGTACTTC,CASSSEGLAAETQYF
TRBJ1-4,-,TRBD1,TRBV2,TGTGCCAGCAGGGGAACAGGGGCTAGAATTGAAAAACTGTTTTTT,CASRGTGARIEKLFF
TRBJ2-7,-,TRBD1,TRBV7-2,TGTGCCAGCAGCCCCTCTCCGGGACAGGCGTCCTACGAGCAGTACTTC,CASSPSPGQASYEQYF
TRBJ2-7,-,-,TRBV7-9,TGTGCCAGCACACGGGGGAGCTCCTACGAGCAGTACTTC,CASTRGSSYEQYF
TRBJ2-5,-,-,TRBV2,TGTGCCAGCAGTCAAACGGCCCCACGCGGACACGGTCAAGAGACCCAGTACTTC,CASSQTAPRGHGQETQYF
TRBJ2-5,-,-,TRBV15,TGTGCCACCAGCAGAGGCGGGACTGAAGAGACCCAGTACTTC,CATSRGGTEETQYF
TRBJ1-2,-,-,TRBV25-1,TGTGCCAGCAGTGAAAACAGAAACTATGGCTACACCTTC,CASSENRNYGYTF
TRBJ2-1,-,-,TRBV2,TGTGCCAGCAACCGAGATGGTGCTAGCGCCAGCTCCTACAATGAGCAGTTCTTC,CASNRDGASASSYNEQFF
TRBJ1-2,-,TRBD1,TRBV7-9,TGTGCCAGCAGCTCCGGGACAGCCTATGGCTACACCTTC,CASSSGTAYGYTF
TRBJ2-1,-,-,TRBV2,TGTGCCAGCAGTGAGGCGGCCTCCTACAATGAGCAGTTCTTC,CASSEAASYNEQFF
TRBJ1-2,-,TRBD1,TRBV2,TGTGCCAGCAGGACAGGGGCGGGCTATGGCTACACCTTC,CASRTGAGYGYTF
TRBJ1-6,-,-,TRBV5-1,TGCGCCAGCAGCCCGGAGACGACTTCGGCACCCCTCCACTTT,CASSPETTSAPLHF
TRBJ2-3,-,TRBD2,TRBV7-2,TGTGCCAGCAGCCCCAGCACGGGGGGGGCGGATACGCAGTATTTT,CASSPSTGGADTQYF
TRBJ2-7,-,-,TRBV2,TGTGCCAGCAGTGCTGCTCGAGCGGGTTCGGTTCTGGAGCAGTACTTC,CASSAARAGSVLEQYF